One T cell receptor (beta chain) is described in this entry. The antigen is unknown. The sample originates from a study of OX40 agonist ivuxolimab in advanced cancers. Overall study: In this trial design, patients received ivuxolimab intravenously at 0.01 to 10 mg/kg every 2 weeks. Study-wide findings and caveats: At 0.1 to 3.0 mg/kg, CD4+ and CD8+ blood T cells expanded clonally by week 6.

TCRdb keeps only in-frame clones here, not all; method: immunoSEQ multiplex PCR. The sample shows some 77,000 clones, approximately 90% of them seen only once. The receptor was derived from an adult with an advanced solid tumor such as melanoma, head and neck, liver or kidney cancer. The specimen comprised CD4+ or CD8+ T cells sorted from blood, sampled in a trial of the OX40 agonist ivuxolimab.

The CDR3 bases are TGTGCCATCAGTGGGACCAGACTAGCGCTCTACAATGAGCAGTTCTTC. Translation gives CAISGTRLALYNEQFF. The rearrangement uses TRBV10-3 and TRBJ2-1; 8 nucleotides match TRBD2. The CDR3 has 16 residues. J gave up 3 bases and V 4 bases, and 8 bases lay outside the gene matches. The germline V gene has CDR1 ENHRY and CDR2 SYGVKD.